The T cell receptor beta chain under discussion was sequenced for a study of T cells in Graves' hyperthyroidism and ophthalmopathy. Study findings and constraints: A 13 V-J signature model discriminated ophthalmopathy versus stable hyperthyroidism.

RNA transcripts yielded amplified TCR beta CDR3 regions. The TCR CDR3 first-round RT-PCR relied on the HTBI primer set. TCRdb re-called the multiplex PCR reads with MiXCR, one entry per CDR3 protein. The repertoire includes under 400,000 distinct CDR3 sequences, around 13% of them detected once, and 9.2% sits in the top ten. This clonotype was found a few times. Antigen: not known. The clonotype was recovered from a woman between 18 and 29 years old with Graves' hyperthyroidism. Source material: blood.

CDR3: CASSRPLNSDSQQDIQYF. The CDR3 nucleotides read TGCGCCAGCAGCCGTCCCCTGAATTCGGACAGTCAGCAGGACATTCAGTACTTC. The chain has TRBV5-1 and TRBJ2-4, with D perhaps TRBD1 (6 bases). Trimming took off 4 bases at V and 8 bases at J, with 28 bases between the two ends. Germline CDR1 reads SGHRS; CDR2 reads YFSETQ. There are 18 residues in the CDR3. The variable domain in full, with the rest retrieved from reference TRBV5-1 and TRBJ2-4, is KAGVTQTPRYLIKTRGQQVTLSCSPISGHRSVSWYQQTPGQGLQFLFEYFSETQRNKGNFPGRFSGRQFSNSRSEMNVSTLELGDSALYLCASSRPLNSDSQQDIQYFGAGTRLSVL.